Presented here are 18 T cell receptor beta chains from one specimen sequenced in a study of cytomegalovirus exposure and HLA in healthy donors. The table came from immunoSEQ multiplex PCR; TCRdb's copy has only in-frame clones and leaves some out. The data contain under 70,000 clones, roughly 90% of them singletons. Sample: PBMCs. These receptors all come from a woman under 30 in good health and CMV-seronegative.

This chain links TRBV5-4 with TRBJ1-3; possible D gene TRBD1, 5 bases. The germline CDR1 and CDR2 sequences are SGHNT and YYREEE (reference sequence). The CDR3 loop spans 14 amino acids. Between the trimmed V and J ends, which lost 5 bases and 4 bases, there was a span of 13 bases. In DNA, the CDR3 is TGTGCCAGCAGTTCTCAGGGTAACGGAAACACCATATATTTT. Its translation: CASSSQGNGNTIYF.

V is TRBV6-5 and J is TRBJ1-1; D unclear. V was clipped by 8 bases and J by 4 bases, with 14 bases between them. This CDR3 spans 13 amino acids. Germline CDR1 reads MNHEY; CDR2 reads SVGAGI. This CDR3 is CASSVRYLTEAFF. The CDR3 coding sequence is TGTGCCAGCTCGGTCAGGTATCTCACTGAAGCTTTCTTT.

This clone was detected only once. This rearrangement joins TRBV5-1 to TRBJ2-1; 9 bases are a match to TRBD2. The CDR3 length is 15 residues. With 2 bases clipped from V and 4 bases from J, the junction kept 4 bases outside the gene matches. Germline values: CDR1 SGHRS, CDR2 YFSETQ. CDR3 coding DNA: TGCGCCAGCAGCTTCACTAGCGGGTTATACAATGAGCAGTTCTTC. Encoded protein: CASSFTSGLYNEQFF.

This sequence joins TRBV9 and TRBJ2-7, with TRBD1 identical over 9 bases. This CDR3 has 16 amino acids. V was clipped by 3 bases and J by 3 bases; unmatched bases: 10. Looked up from germline, CDR1 is SGDLS and CDR2 is YYNGEE. CDR3 coding DNA: TGTGCCAGCAGCGCCACCGGGACAGGGTTAGTCTACGAGCAGTACTTC. Its protein product is CASSATGTGLVYEQYF. The full variable domain, completed using reference TRBV9 and TRBJ2-7, is DSGVTQTPKHLITATGQRVTLRCSPRSGDLSVYWYQQSLDQGLQFLIQYYNGEERAKGNILERFSAQQFPDLHSELNLSSLELGDSALYFCASSATGTGLVYEQYFGPGTRLTVT.

V and J are TRBV7-8 and TRBJ2-1, with TRBD2 matching 13 bases. The CDR3 totals 15 residues. V lost 4 bases to trimming and J lost 4 bases; unmatched junction nucleotides: 1. Germline V gene lookup returns CDR1 SGHVS and CDR2 FQNEAQ. The CDR3 is CASSWGLAGYNEQFF. The CDR3 region has the DNA TGTGCCAGCAGCTGGGGACTAGCGGGATACAATGAGCAGTTCTTC. Based on the CDR3 plus reference TRBV7-8 and TRBJ2-1, the full variable domain is GAGVSQSPRYKVAKRGQDVALRCDPISGHVSLFWYQQALGQGPEFLTYFQNEAQLDKSGLPSDRFFAERPEGSVSTLKIQRTQQEDSAVYLCASSWGLAGYNEQFFGPGTRLTVL.

The chain couples TRBV4-1 to TRBJ1-2; a weak D match, TRBD1 (5 bases). The CDR3 spans 14 residues. The V gene lost 0 bases and the J gene lost 6 bases, with 11 bases spanning the gap. The germline CDR1 and CDR2 sequences are MGHRA and YSYEKL. CDR3 DNA sequence: TGCGCCAGCAGCCAAGAAGGCAGGGAAAATGGCTACACCTTC. It encodes CASSQEGRENGYTF.

V usage is TRBV4-2 and J usage is TRBJ2-7; D is perhaps TRBD2 (5 bases). Germline assignment: CDR1 LGHNA and CDR2 YNFKEQ. The V end lost 0 bases, the J end lost 0 bases, and 18 bases lay between the germline ends. The CDR3 covers 18 residues. The CDR3 DNA is TGTGCCAGCAGCCAAGACCAAGGAGGTTCAGGTAGCTCCTACGAGCAGTACTTC. It encodes CASSQDQGGSGSSYEQYF.

The CDR3 nucleotides are TGTGCCAGCAGCGTAGACGGGGTAATAGGTCAGCCCCAGCATTTT. This codes for CASSVDGVIGQPQHF. The chain has TRBV9 and TRBJ1-5, with D unclear. CDR3 length equals 15 residues. The germline gives CDR1 SGDLS, CDR2 YYNGEE. V lost 0 bases and J 6 bases, leaving 13 bases between the germline ends.

This clone has a single count. The genes are TRBV2 and TRBJ2-1; weak D call: TRBD1 (6 bases). The V end lost 5 bases, the J end lost 7 bases, and 21 bases lay between the germline ends. The CDR3 has 16 residues. CDR1 is SNHLY and CDR2 is FYNNEI in the germline V gene. CDR3 DNA sequence: TGTGCCAGCAGTCTATACGGAAGGACAGAATTAAATGAGCAGTTCTTC. Translating it yields CASSLYGRTELNEQFF.

This rearrangement joins TRBV27 to TRBJ1-5; possible D gene TRBD1, 6 bases. The germline gives CDR1 MNHEY, CDR2 SMNVEV (reference sequence). CDR3 length: 16 residues. The V end was cut by 5 bases, the J end by 3 bases, with 17 bases between. In nucleotides, the CDR3 is TGTGCCAGCAGTCCGAAGGACAGAACTTACAATCAGCCCCAGCATTTT. Its protein is CASSPKDRTYNQPQHF.

CDR3 region: CASSLAGTRGEHVLTF. The CDR3 DNA reads as TGTGCCAGCAGCTTAGCCGGGACAAGAGGGGAACACGTCCTGACTTTC. The V and J genes are TRBV7-3 and TRBJ2-6, with D possibly matching TRBD1 (6 bases). V was shortened by 2 bases and J by 11 bases, with 19 bases between the two germline ends. Germline-derived CDR1 and CDR2 are SGHTA and FQGTGA. The CDR3 runs 16 residues.

CDR3 sequence: CASSAAPQGRTDTQYF. In DNA, the CDR3 is TGTGCCAGCAGCGCAGCCCCCCAGGGGCGCACAGATACGCAGTATTTT. The chain couples TRBV9 to TRBJ2-3; D is possibly TRBD1 (6 bases). Germline assignment: CDR1 SGDLS and CDR2 YYNGEE. Trimming removed 3 bases from V and 1 base from J, with 15 bases in between. CDR3 size: 16 residues.

V usage is TRBV7-9 and J usage is TRBJ1-5; 10 bases fit TRBD1. From germline, CDR1 is SEHNR and CDR2 FQNEAQ (reference sequence). The J segment lost 7 bases and the V segment lost 5 bases, leaving 8 bases of the junction unmatched. The CDR3 sequence is 15 residues long. DNA for the CDR3: TGTGCCAGCAGCGCCGGGACAGGGGTGTTACAGCCCCAGCATTTT. Translation gives CASSAGTGVLQPQHF. Together with reference TRBV7-9 and TRBJ1-5, the CDR3 gives the full variable domain: DTGVSQNPRHKITKRGQNVTFRCDPISEHNRLYWYRQTLGQGPEFLTYFQNEAQLEKSRLLSDRFSAERPKGSFSTLEIQRTEQGDSAMYLCASSAGTGVLQPQHFGDGTRLSIL.

The J gene is TRBJ1-1, the V gene TRBV5-1, with 8 bases fitting TRBD1. Germline CDR1 and CDR2: SGHRS and YFSETQ. The CDR3 runs to 13 residues. Trimming took 2 bases from V and 5 from J; bases not matched to a gene: 2. The CDR3 DNA reads as TGCGCCAGCAGCTTTACAGGGGGGACTGAAGCTTTCTTT. Encoded protein: CASSFTGGTEAFF.

This clone has just one count. CDR3 sequence reads: CASSQDFSNNQGRNQPQHF. The DNA of the CDR3 is TGCGCCAGCAGCCAAGATTTTTCAAACAATCAGGGTAGGAATCAGCCCCAGCATTTT. This chain links TRBV4-3 with TRBJ1-5; a possible D gene is TRBD1 (5 bases). Germline V lookup: CDR1 LGHNA, CDR2 YSLEER. This CDR3 region has 19 residues. The V and J ends lost 0 bases and 4 bases respectively, with 22 bases between them.

This sequence joins TRBV10-2 and TRBJ2-7; the match to TRBD1 covers 11 bases. The CDR3 contains 14 residues. Germline CDR1 reads WSHSY; CDR2 reads SAAADI. With 1 base clipped from V and 6 bases from J, the junction kept 2 bases outside the gene matches. For the CDR3, the DNA is TGCGCCAGCAGTGAGTGGACAGGGGGCCGCGAGCAGTACTTC. Translating it yields CASSEWTGGREQYF.

The J gene is TRBJ1-5, the V gene TRBV27; possible D gene TRBD1, 5 bases. The germline CDR1 and CDR2 sequences are MNHEY and SMNVEV (reference sequence). V was cut by 3 bases and J by 0 bases, with 12 bases left in between. The CDR3 is 16 amino acids. The CDR3 region is CASSFRGGYSNQPQHF. DNA of the CDR3: TGTGCCAGCAGTTTCCGGGGGGGGTATAGCAATCAGCCCCAGCATTTT.

This chain uses TRBV19 with TRBJ2-3; tentative D call: TRBD2 (5 bases). The CDR3 spans 13 residues. Germline loops: CDR1 LNHDA, CDR2 SQIVND (reference sequence). The V and J ends lost 6 bases and 5 bases respectively, with 12 bases between them. The CDR3 loop is CASSLNRGDTQYF. The CDR3 coding sequence is TGTGCCAGTAGCCTTAACCGGGGAGATACGCAGTATTTT.